This T cell receptor (beta chain) originates from a study of T cells in narcolepsy. About the research overall: Enrolled donors included narcolepsy type 1 or type 2 patients and healthy controls.

CDR3 size: 16 residues. Deletions cut 6 bases from V and 3 bases from J, with 18 bases between. Germline loops: CDR1 SGHAT, CDR2 FQNNGV. The repertoire was sequenced with immunoSEQ multiplex PCR; TCRdb's copy has only in-frame clones and lacks some. Here the sample spans fewer than 35,000 clones, around four fifths being singletons. Sequencing input: CD45RA- memory CD4+ T cells from PBMCs. This clonotype was obtained from a human donor with narcolepsy. The rearrangement links TRBV11-2 to TRBJ2-1; D unresolved. The CDR3 spells CASRPSGTSVYNEQFF. In DNA form, the CDR3 reads TGTGCCAGCAGACCTTCAGGAACCTCAGTCTACAATGAGCAGTTCTTC.